This TCR beta chain was obtained from a study of Graves' ophthalmopathy and Graves' hyperthyroidism. CDR1 and CDR2 (germline): WSHSY, SAAADI. The CDR3 has 12 residues. For donors with ophthalmopathy, the disease showed moderate-to-severe activity, reached CAS ≥3 and NOSPECS ≥4, and had lasted under 3 months. Out of around 9.4 ml of fresh peripheral blood, PBMCs were obtained. Scientists amplified the TCR beta CDR3 regions from RNA transcripts. A first-round RT-PCR used HTBI primers, followed by a second-round multiplex PCR. TCRdb itself ran the multiplex PCR reads through MiXCR, one entry per CDR3 protein. The table shows around 670,000 distinct CDR3 sequences, with 40% occurring only once. Study observations and caveats: Its predictions of ophthalmopathy progression gave the model 70.59% sensitivity and about 72% specificity. In blood appeared most of the expanded thyroid clonotypes whose frequency exceeded 0.001.

This clonotype was counted a few times. The antigen is unknown. One end of the junction varies from germline; a read error may be responsible. Specimen: peripheral blood. This chain joins TRBV10-2 and TRBJ2-5; no clear D. This clonotype originated in an adult man with Graves' ophthalmopathy. The CDR3 DNA reads TGTGCCAGCAGCTCGACCTCCGAGACCCAGTACTTC. Protein sequence: CASSSTSETQYF.